The text below deals with one T cell receptor beta chain. Its target is unknown. The data derive from a study of shared clonotypes between healthy human individuals. The wider study: Serving as donors were two women and a few men, whose ages spanned 18 to 49. Per-donor plates numbered three CD4 naive, three CD4 memory, two CD8 naive and one CD8 memory.

CDR1 and CDR2 from the germline V gene are MGHDK and SYGVNS. V was trimmed by 6 bases and J by 2 bases, leaving 13 bases between them. This CDR3 spans 14 amino acids. The donors were all Caucasian adults (living in Nashville, Tennessee). Clones were sequenced by immunoSEQ multiplex PCR, and TCRdb holds only the in-frame ones, with some missing. The sample yields roughly 2.5 million clones, about 92% seen once. Findings and caveats of the study: Non-shared clonotypes showed lower generation probabilities than clonotypes common to all four donors.

The TCR was taken from a man in his late teens or twenties in good health. The sequencing sample was made of naive CD4+ T cells sorted from blood. Indicated subset: CD45RA+ positively selected. The rearrangement joins TRBV25-1 to TRBJ1-1; D is uncertain. CDR3 coding DNA: TGTGCCAGCAGCAGTACGGGTTTTAACACTGAAGCTTTCTTT. Its protein product is CASSSTGFNTEAFF.